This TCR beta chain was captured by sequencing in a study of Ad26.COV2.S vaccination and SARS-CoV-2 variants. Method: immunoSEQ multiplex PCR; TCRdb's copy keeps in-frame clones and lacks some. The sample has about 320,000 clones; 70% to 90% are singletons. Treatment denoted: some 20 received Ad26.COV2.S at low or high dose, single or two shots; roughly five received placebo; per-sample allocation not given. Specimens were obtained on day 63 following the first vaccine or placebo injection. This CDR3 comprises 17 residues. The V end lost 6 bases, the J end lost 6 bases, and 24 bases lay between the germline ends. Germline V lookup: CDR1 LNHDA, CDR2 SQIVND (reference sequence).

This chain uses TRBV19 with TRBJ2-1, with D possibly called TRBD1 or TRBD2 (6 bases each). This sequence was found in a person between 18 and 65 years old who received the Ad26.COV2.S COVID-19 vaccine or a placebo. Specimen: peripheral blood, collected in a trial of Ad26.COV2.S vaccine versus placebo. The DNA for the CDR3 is TGTGCCAGTAGACCCACCTCTCGAGGGGGGACCCTCAATGAGCAGTTCTTC. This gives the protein CASRPTSRGGTLNEQFF.